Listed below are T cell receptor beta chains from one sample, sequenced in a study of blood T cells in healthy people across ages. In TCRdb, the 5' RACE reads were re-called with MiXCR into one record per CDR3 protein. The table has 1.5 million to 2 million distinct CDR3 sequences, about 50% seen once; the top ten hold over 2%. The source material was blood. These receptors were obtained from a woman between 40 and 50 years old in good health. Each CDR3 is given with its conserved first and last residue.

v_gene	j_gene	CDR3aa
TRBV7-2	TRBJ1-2	CASSLRGQGFTNYGYTF
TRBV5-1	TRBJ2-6	CASSLGTTARSNVLTF
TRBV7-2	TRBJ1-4	CASSLTQEKLFF
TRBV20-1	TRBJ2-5	CSARAGASGGSEETQYF
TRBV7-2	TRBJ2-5	CASSLTGRNRYNEQYF
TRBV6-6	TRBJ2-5	CASSSPQGQGKETQYF
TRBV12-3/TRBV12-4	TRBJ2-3	CASRPSGGRSDTLYF
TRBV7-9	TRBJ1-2	CASSPKQVRAFPNYGYTF
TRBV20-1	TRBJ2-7	CSARPASVSYEQYF
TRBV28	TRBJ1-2	CAITPGPKYGYTF
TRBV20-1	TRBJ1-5	CSASSSRDGNQPQHF
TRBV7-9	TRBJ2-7	CASSLERVSSYEQYF
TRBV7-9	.	CASSRVGEGKETQYF
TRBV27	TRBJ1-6	CASSFRQPYNSPLHF
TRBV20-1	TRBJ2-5	CSACSGQETQYF
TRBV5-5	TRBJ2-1	CASSLFSDNEQFF
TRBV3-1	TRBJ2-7	CASSPLEGGFVYEQYF
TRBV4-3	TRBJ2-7	CASSQAGLLEQYF
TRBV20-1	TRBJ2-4	CSAPGQGGAKNIQYF
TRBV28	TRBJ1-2	CASSRPQGVYGYTF
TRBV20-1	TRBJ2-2	CSARDSARGRTGELFF
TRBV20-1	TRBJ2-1	CSAPGQPSYNEQFF
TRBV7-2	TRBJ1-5	CASSLVFTQGRANQPQHF
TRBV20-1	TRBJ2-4	CSAIKARTSLIQYF